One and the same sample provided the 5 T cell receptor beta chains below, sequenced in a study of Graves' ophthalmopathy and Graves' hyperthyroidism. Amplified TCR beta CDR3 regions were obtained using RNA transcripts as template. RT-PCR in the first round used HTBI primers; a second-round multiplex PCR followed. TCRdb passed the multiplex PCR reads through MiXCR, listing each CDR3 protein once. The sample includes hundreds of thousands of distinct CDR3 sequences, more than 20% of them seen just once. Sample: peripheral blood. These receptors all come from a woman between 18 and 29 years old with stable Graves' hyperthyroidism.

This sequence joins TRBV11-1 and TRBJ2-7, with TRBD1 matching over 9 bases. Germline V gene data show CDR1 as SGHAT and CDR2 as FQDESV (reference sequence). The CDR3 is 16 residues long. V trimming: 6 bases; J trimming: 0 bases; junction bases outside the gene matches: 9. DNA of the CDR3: TGTGCCAGCAGTTACAGGGGGCCGGGGATCTCCTACGAGCAGTACTTC. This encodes CASSYRGPGISYEQYF.

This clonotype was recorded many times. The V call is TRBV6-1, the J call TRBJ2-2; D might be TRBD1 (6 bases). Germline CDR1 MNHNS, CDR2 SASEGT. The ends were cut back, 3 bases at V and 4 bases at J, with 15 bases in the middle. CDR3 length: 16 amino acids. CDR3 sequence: CASSDPRGPSTGELFF. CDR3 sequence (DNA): TGTGCCAGCAGTGACCCCAGGGGACCAAGCACCGGGGAGCTGTTTTTT.

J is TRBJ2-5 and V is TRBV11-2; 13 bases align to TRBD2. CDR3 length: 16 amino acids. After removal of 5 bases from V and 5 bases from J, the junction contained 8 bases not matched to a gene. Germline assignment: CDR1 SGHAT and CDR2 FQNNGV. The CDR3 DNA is TGTGCCAGCAGCGCAGGACTAGCGGGGGAGGAGGAGACCCAGTACTTC. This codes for CASSAGLAGEEETQYF.

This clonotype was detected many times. CDR3 loop: CASSVPTEGETQYF. CDR3 DNA: TGTGCCAGCAGTGTCCCAACAGAAGGGGAGACCCAGTACTTC. This rearrangement joins TRBV6-1 to TRBJ2-5, with D hard to call. CDR1 is MNHNS and CDR2 is SASEGT in the germline V gene. The CDR3 has 14 residues. With 4 bases removed from V and 5 bases from J, the gap between germline ends came to 14 bases.

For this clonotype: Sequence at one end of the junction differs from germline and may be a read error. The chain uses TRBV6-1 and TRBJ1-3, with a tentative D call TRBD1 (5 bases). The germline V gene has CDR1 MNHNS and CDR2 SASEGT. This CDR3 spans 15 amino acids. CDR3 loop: CASTSGDHSGNAIYF. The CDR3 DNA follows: TGTGCCAGCACGTCGGGGGACCACTCTGGAAACGCCATATATTTT.